The 23 T cell receptor beta chains below were found in one sample sequenced in a study of T cell changes during pregnancy in multiple sclerosis. Assay used: immunoSEQ multiplex PCR; TCRdb lists only in-frame clones, some missing. There are approximately 60,000 clones in the sample; approximately 90% occur only once, and around 2.5% lies in the top ten. Sequences were derived from peripheral blood, sampled in the second trimester of pregnancy. These receptors were collected from a female donor in good health, enrolled as a control in a pregnancy study.

The CDR3 bases are TGCGCCAGCAGCGGCGGGACTGAGCAGTTCTTC. Protein sequence: CASSGGTEQFF. The V gene is TRBV5-1, the J gene TRBJ2-1, with D possibly being TRBD2 (6 bases). CDR3 length: 11 amino acids. Germline assignment: CDR1 SGHRS and CDR2 YFSETQ. Trimming shortened V by 4 bases and J by 9 bases, and 8 bases separated the two germline ends.

The V call is TRBV18, the J call TRBJ1-2; D gene ambiguous. Trimming pared 2 bases from V and 8 bases from J, leaving 21 bases between. Germline V gene sequence: CDR1 KGHSH, CDR2 LQKENI. The CDR3 loop spans 16 amino acids. The CDR3 coding sequence is TGTGCCAGCTCACCATCGGGGAATACAGCGCGAGAGGGCTACACCTTC. This encodes CASSPSGNTAREGYTF.

The chain is built from TRBV6-5 and TRBJ2-1; 9 bases align to TRBD2. The germline V gene has CDR1 MNHEY and CDR2 SVGAGI. The CDR3 totals 15 residues. V shed 9 bases, J shed 7 bases, and the junction held 13 bases outside the gene matches. For the CDR3, the DNA is TGTGCCAGTAGGGGGATAGCGGGAGCCACGAATGAGCAGTTCTTC. It specifies CASRGIAGATNEQFF.

This chain uses TRBV4-2 with TRBJ2-6, with 13 bases fitting TRBD2. The CDR3 contains 19 residues. Germline V gene lookup returns CDR1 LGHNA and CDR2 YNFKEQ. V shed 2 bases, J shed 0 bases, and the junction held 4 bases outside the gene matches. For the CDR3, the DNA is TGTGCCAGCAGCCAATTGACTAGCGGGGGGTTCTCTGGGGCCAACGTCCTGACTTTC. Translation gives CASSQLTSGGFSGANVLTF.

The chain is built from TRBV13 and TRBJ2-1, with D possibly being TRBD2 (7 bases). Germline assignment: CDR1 PRHDT and CDR2 FYEKMQ (reference sequence). V was cut by 2 bases and J by 10 bases, with 15 bases left in between. This CDR3 is 14 amino acids long. The CDR3 spells CASSLNRGGAEQFF. DNA of the CDR3: TGTGCCAGCAGCTTAAATCGAGGGGGGGCGGAGCAGTTCTTC.

J is TRBJ2-5 and V is TRBV25-1; 9 bases fit TRBD2. V gave up 1 base and J gave up 3 bases; unmatched junction bases: 9. The CDR3 is 17 amino acids. In germline, CDR1 is MGHDK, CDR2 SYGVNS. CDR3 residues: CASSEWVSGGGEETQYF. The CDR3 coding sequence is TGTGCCAGCAGTGAATGGGTTAGCGGGGGAGGGGAAGAGACCCAGTACTTC.

V gene TRBV27 combines with J gene TRBJ1-2, with TRBD1 as a possible D gene (6 bases). The CDR3 is 14 amino acids. Deletions cut 6 bases from V and 4 bases from J, with 15 bases between. The germline V gene encodes CDR1 MNHEY and CDR2 SMNVEV (reference sequence). In DNA, the CDR3 is TGTGCCAGCAGCCGCACAGGGAATAGCTATGGCTACACCTTC. It translates to CASSRTGNSYGYTF.

The chain combines TRBV30 with TRBJ2-3; D is ambiguous. This CDR3 is 14 amino acids long. V lost 7 bases to trimming and J lost 6 bases, with 20 bases between them. Germline assignment: CDR1 GTSNPN and CDR2 SVGIG (reference sequence). CDR3 in amino acids: CASGRGTFLDTQYF. In nucleotides, the CDR3 is TGTGCCTCGGGTCGAGGCACGTTTTTGGATACGCAGTATTTT.

CDR3 sequence: CASSGGTGGMNTEAFF. The CDR3 DNA reads TGTGCCAGCAGCGGGGGGACAGGGGGGATGAACACTGAAGCTTTCTTT. The chain has TRBV5-4 and TRBJ1-1, with 11 positions matching TRBD1. The CDR3 runs 16 residues. After removal of 4 bases from V and 0 bases from J, the junction contained 5 bases not matched to a gene. Germline assignment: CDR1 SGHNT and CDR2 YYREEE (reference sequence).

V is TRBV6-6 and J is TRBJ1-4; no clear D. Trimming removed 10 bases at V and 4 bases at J, with 16 bases between. Germline-derived CDR1 and CDR2 are MNHNY and SVGAGI (reference sequence). This CDR3 region has 14 residues. CDR3 loop: CATFSGGSNEKLFF. CDR3 coding DNA: TGTGCCACCTTCTCGGGAGGTAGTAATGAAAAACTGTTTTTT.

This rearrangement joins TRBV19 to TRBJ2-7, with D maybe TRBD1 (6 bases). CDR1 is LNHDA, CDR2 SQIVND, per germline (reference sequence). The CDR3 length is 14 residues. V shed 6 bases and J shed 1 base, with 13 bases lying between them. CDR3: CASRSDRLSYEQYF. The DNA for the CDR3 is TGTGCCAGTAGATCAGACAGGCTGTCCTACGAGCAGTACTTC.

The CDR3 DNA reads as TGTGCCAGCAGCGGAGACAGTTTTGATGGCTACACCTTC. Amino acids: CASSGDSFDGYTF. V usage is TRBV5-4 and J usage is TRBJ1-2; tentatively, D is TRBD1 (5 bases). The CDR3 consists of 13 residues. V gave up 4 bases and J gave up 6 bases, with 13 bases separating them. Germline CDR1 and CDR2: SGHNT and YYREEE (reference sequence).

About this clone: The junction differs from germline at one of its ends, possibly a read error. The chain is built from TRBV7-7 and TRBJ2-5, with unresolved D. Germline V gives CDR1 SSHAT, CDR2 FNYEAQ (reference sequence). The CDR3 loop spans 15 amino acids. The CDR3 DNA follows: TGTGCTAGCAGCTTAGGAACGGCGGCGGCTGAGACCCAGTACTTC. It is translated as CASSLGTAAAETQYF.

This chain links TRBV15 with TRBJ2-3; 7 bases are a match to TRBD2. Germline V gene data show CDR1 as LNHNV and CDR2 as YYDKDF (reference sequence). V dropped 3 bases and J dropped 0; count of bases not matched to a gene: 9. This CDR3 comprises 17 residues. CDR3 DNA sequence: TGTGCCACCAGCAGTGGGGGGGACTTATTTAGCACAGATACGCAGTATTTT. Translation gives CATSSGGDLFSTDTQYF.

The gene calls are TRBV16 and TRBJ1-1; 12 bases fit TRBD1. CDR3 length equals 14 residues. The trim removed 2 bases at V and 7 bases at J, leaving 2 bases unmatched. Germline CDR1 and CDR2: KGHSY and FQNENV. CDR3 region: CASSQGTGGGEAFF. The CDR3 DNA reads as TGTGCCAGCAGCCAAGGGACAGGGGGCGGTGAAGCTTTCTTT. The full variable domain, its missing parts supplied by reference TRBV16 and TRBJ1-1, is GEEVAQTPKHLVRGEGQKAKLYCAPIKGHSYVFWYQQVLKNEFKFLISFQNENVFDETGMPKERFSAKCLPNSPCSLEIQATKLEDSAVYFCASSQGTGGGEAFFGQGTRLTVV.

This rearrangement joins TRBV29-1 to TRBJ2-7, with D perhaps matching TRBD1 (6 bases). Trimming took off 7 bases at V and 4 bases at J, with 20 bases between the two ends. CDR1 is SQVTM, CDR2 ANQGSEA, per germline. This CDR3 is 14 amino acids long. CDR3 bases: TGCAGCGCCCTCGGACAGAGCGGATTATACGAGCAGTACTTC. Amino acids: CSALGQSGLYEQYF.

This clone was recorded only once. The gene calls are TRBV9 and TRBJ2-5; 7 bases map to TRBD2. This CDR3 spans 14 amino acids. The V gene's germline CDR1 is SGDLS and CDR2 YYNGEE. V shed 3 bases, J shed 3 bases, and the junction held 5 bases outside the gene matches. The CDR3 region is CASSDSGFEETQYF. In DNA form, the CDR3 reads TGTGCCAGCAGCGATAGCGGGTTCGAAGAGACCCAGTACTTC.

The J gene is TRBJ2-1, the V gene TRBV5-1, with 8 nucleotides matching TRBD2. CDR1 SGHRS and CDR2 YFSETQ come from the germline V gene. The J segment lost 4 bases and the V segment lost 1 base, leaving 4 bases of the junction unmatched. This CDR3 contains 15 residues. CDR3 residues: CASSLTGGAYNEQFF. CDR3 sequence (DNA): TGCGCCAGCAGCTTGACCGGGGGGGCGTACAATGAGCAGTTCTTC.

This clone was seen more than once but under ten times. The V gene is TRBV7-9, the J gene TRBJ1-6, with 10 bases fitting TRBD1. Trimming cost V 1 base and J 9 bases; bases outside gene matches: 3. The CDR3 runs 15 residues. The V gene's germline CDR1 is SEHNR and CDR2 FQNEAQ (reference sequence). Here the CDR3 DNA reads TGTGCCAGCAGCTTAGTAGGGACAGGGGTTTCACCCCTCCACTTT. Amino acid sequence: CASSLVGTGVSPLHF.

The chain couples TRBV7-3 to TRBJ2-1, with TRBD2 matching over 8 bases. Looked up from germline, CDR1 is SGHTA and CDR2 is FQGTGA. This CDR3 is built from 15 residues. J gave up 4 bases and V 1 base, and 3 bases lay outside the gene matches. CDR3 sequence reads: CASSLIAGNYNEQFF. As DNA, the CDR3 is TGTGCCAGCAGCTTAATAGCGGGGAATTACAATGAGCAGTTCTTC.

The J gene is TRBJ2-1, the V gene TRBV9, with a tentative D call TRBD2 (6 bases). The CDR3 covers 16 residues. Trimming cost V 1 base and J 4 bases, with 15 bases left between them. Germline lookup yields CDR1 SGDLS and CDR2 YYNGEE. The CDR3: CASSVRSSVGYNEQFF. In DNA, the CDR3 is TGTGCCAGCAGCGTACGCTCTAGCGTGGGATACAATGAGCAGTTCTTC.

The CDR3: CASSYRSEKLFF. Written as DNA, the CDR3 is TGTGCCAGCAGCTACCGGTCAGAAAAACTGTTTTTT. The chain employs TRBV7-9 and TRBJ1-4; D remains ambiguous. This CDR3 has 12 amino acids. Trimming removed 4 bases from V and 8 bases from J, with 8 bases in between. Germline V lookup: CDR1 SEHNR, CDR2 FQNEAQ (reference sequence). The whole variable domain, remainder taken from reference TRBV7-9 and TRBJ1-4, is DTGVSQNPRHKITKRGQNVTFRCDPISEHNRLYWYRQTLGQGPEFLTYFQNEAQLEKSRLLSDRFSAERPKGSFSTLEIQRTEQGDSAMYLCASSYRSEKLFFGSGTQLSVL.

The chain carries TRBV7-9 and TRBJ2-1; 7 positions match TRBD2. This CDR3 is built from 15 residues. The J segment lost 1 base and the V segment lost 6 bases, leaving 6 bases of the junction unmatched. The germline CDR1 and CDR2 sequences are SEHNR and FQNEAQ (reference sequence). The CDR3 region is CASRLQGGSYNEQFF. DNA of the CDR3: TGTGCCAGCAGGCTGCAGGGAGGGTCCTACAATGAGCAGTTCTTC.